This T cell receptor beta chain was observed in a study of cytomegalovirus exposure and HLA in healthy donors. On the study more broadly: From donors who were HLA-typed, an early data release held approximately 80 million unique TCRs. Study observations and caveats: Among CMV-associated TCR beta chains, most appeared HLA-restricted in a later analysis. Across donors, presence/absence analyses took sequencing depth to be roughly uniform.

In nominal health when sampled, donors likely had unrecorded immune exposures nonetheless. The primer mix had 60 Vbeta and 13 Jbeta primers. Libraries were prepared by immunoSEQ multiplex PCR; TCRdb keeps only in-frame clonotypes and omits some of them. The sample yields around 150,000 clones, about 80% seen once. Trimming left V 6 bases short and J 1 base short, with 4 bases between. This CDR3 spans 12 amino acids. Germline assignment: CDR1 SGHDN and CDR2 FVKESK. With respect to this clone: Its target is not known.

Sample: PBMCs. The TCR sequence derives from a man aged 35 to 55 in good health and CMV-seropositive. V and J are TRBV14 and TRBJ1-5; D call uncertain. The CDR3 bases are TGTGCCAGCAGTCTAAGCAATCAGCCCCAGCATTTT. Its protein is CASSLSNQPQHF.